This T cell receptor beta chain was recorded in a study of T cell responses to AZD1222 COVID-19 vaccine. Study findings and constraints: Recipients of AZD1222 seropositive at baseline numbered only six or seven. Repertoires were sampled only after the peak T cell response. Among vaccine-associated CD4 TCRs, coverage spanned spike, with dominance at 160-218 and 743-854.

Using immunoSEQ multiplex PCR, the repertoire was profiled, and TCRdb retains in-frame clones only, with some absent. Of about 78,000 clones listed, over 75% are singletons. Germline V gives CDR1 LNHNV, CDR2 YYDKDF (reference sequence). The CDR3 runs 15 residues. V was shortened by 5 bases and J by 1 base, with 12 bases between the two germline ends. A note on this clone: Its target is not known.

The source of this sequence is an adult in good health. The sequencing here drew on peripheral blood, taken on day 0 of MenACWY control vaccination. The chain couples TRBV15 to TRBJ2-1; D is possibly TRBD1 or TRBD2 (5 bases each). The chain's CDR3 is CATSERGVSYNEQFF. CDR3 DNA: TGTGCCACCAGCGAGAGAGGGGTATCCTACAATGAGCAGTTCTTC.